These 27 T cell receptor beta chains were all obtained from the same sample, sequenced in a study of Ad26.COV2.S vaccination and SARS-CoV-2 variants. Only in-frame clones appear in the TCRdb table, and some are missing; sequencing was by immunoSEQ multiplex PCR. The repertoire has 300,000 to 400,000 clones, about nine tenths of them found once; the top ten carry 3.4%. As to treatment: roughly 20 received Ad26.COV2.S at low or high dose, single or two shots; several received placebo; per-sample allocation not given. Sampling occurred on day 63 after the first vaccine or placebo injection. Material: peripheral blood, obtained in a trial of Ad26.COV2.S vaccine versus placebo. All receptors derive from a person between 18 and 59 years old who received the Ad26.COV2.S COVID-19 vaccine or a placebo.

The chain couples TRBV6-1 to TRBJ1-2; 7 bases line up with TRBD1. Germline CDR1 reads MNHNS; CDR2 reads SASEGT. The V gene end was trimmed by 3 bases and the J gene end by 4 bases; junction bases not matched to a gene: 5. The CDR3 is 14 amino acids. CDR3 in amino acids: CASSDRGQPYGYTF. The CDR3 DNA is TGTGCCAGCAGTGATAGGGGACAGCCCTATGGCTACACCTTC.

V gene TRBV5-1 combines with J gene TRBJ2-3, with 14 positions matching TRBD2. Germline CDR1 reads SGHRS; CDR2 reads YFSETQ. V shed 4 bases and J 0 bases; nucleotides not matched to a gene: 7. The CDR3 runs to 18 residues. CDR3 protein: CASSRLAGGPFSTDTQYF. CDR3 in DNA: TGCGCCAGCAGCAGACTAGCGGGGGGGCCTTTTAGCACAGATACGCAGTATTTT.

CDR3 loop: CATGTGRYEQYF. The CDR3 coding sequence is TGTGCCACAGGGACAGGGAGGTACGAGCAGTACTTC. This chain links TRBV19 with TRBJ2-7; TRBD1 matches 9 bases. With 10 bases clipped from V and 4 bases from J, the junction kept 5 bases outside the gene matches. The CDR3 contains 12 residues. CDR1 is LNHDA and CDR2 is SQIVND in the germline V gene (reference sequence).

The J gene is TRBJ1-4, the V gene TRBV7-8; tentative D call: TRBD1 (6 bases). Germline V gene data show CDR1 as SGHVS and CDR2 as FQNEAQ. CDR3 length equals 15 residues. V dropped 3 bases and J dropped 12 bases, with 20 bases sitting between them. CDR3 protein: CASSFIGGLNAELFF. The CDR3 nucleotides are TGTGCCAGCAGCTTTATAGGGGGGTTGAATGCGGAACTGTTTTTT.

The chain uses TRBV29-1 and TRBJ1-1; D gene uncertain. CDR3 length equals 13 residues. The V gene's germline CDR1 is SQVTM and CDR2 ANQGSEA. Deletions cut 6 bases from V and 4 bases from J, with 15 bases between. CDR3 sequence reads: CSVVRARGTEAFF. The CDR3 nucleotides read TGCAGCGTCGTGAGGGCGCGCGGCACTGAAGCTTTCTTT.

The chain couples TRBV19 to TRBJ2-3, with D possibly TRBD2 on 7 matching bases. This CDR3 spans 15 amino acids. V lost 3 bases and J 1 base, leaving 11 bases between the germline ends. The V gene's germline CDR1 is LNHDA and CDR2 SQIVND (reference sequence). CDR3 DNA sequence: TGTGCCAGTAGTATTTTAGGGGGGGGCACAGATACGCAGTATTTT. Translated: CASSILGGGTDTQYF.

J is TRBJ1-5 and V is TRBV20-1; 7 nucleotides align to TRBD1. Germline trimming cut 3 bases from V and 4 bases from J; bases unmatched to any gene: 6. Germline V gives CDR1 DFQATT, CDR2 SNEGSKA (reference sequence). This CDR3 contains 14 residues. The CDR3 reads CSASARTGNQPQHF. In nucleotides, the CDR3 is TGCAGTGCTAGTGCCAGGACAGGTAATCAGCCCCAGCATTTT.

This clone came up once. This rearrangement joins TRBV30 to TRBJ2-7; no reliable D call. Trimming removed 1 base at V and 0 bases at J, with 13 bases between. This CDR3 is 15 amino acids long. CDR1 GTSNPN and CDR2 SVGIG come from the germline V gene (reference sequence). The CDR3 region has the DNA TGTGCCTGGAGTGCAATCGGAGCCTTCTCCTACGAGCAGTACTTC. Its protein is CAWSAIGAFSYEQYF.

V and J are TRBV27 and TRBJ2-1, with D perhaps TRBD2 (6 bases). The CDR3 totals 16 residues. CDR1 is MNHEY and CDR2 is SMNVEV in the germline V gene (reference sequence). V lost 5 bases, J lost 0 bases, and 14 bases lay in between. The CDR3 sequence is CASSTRDSSSYNEQFF. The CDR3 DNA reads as TGTGCCAGCAGTACCCGGGACTCAAGCTCCTACAATGAGCAGTTCTTC.

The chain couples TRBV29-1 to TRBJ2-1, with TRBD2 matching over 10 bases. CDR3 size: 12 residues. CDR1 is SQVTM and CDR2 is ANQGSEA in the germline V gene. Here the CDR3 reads CVGLAVYNEQFF. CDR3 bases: TGCGTCGGACTAGCGGTATACAATGAGCAGTTCTTC.

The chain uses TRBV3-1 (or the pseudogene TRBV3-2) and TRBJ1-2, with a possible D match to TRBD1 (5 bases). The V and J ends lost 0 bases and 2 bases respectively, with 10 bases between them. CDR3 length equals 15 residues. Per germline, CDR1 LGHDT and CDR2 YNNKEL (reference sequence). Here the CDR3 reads CASSQEGGANYGYTF. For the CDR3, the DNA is TGTGCCAGCAGCCAAGAAGGAGGGGCGAACTATGGCTACACCTTC.

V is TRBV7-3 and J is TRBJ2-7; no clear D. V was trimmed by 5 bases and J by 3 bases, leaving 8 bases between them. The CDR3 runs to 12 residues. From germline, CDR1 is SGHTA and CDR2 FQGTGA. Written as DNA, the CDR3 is TGTGCCAGCAGCCCAGGTGGCTACGAGCAGTACTTC. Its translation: CASSPGGYEQYF.

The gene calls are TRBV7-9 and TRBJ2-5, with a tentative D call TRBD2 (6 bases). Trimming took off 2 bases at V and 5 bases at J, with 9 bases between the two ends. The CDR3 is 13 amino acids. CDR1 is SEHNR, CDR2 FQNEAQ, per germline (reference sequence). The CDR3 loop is CASSLNGGETQYF. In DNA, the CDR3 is TGTGCCAGCAGCTTAAACGGAGGGGAGACCCAGTACTTC.

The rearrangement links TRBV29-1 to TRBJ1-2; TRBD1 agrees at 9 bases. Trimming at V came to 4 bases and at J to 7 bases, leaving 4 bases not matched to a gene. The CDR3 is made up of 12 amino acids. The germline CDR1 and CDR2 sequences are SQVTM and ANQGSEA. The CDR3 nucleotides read TGCAGCGTTGGGACAGGGGCGGGTGGCTACACCTTC. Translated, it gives CSVGTGAGGYTF.

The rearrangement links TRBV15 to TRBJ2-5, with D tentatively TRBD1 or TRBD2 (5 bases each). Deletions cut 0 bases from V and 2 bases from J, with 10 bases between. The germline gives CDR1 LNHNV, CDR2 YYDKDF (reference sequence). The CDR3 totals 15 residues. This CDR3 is CATSRDGTRQETQYF. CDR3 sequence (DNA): TGTGCCACCAGCAGAGATGGGACCAGACAAGAGACCCAGTACTTC.

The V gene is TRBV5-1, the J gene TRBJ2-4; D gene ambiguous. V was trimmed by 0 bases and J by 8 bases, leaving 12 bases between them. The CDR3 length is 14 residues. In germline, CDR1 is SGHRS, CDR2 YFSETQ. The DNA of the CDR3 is TGCGCCAGCAGCTTGGAATCTGGGAAGGACATTCAGTACTTC. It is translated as CASSLESGKDIQYF. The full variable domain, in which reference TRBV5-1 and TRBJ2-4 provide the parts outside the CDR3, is KAGVTQTPRYLIKTRGQQVTLSCSPISGHRSVSWYQQTPGQGLQFLFEYFSETQRNKGNFPGRFSGRQFSNSRSEMNVSTLELGDSALYLCASSLESGKDIQYFGAGTRLSVL.

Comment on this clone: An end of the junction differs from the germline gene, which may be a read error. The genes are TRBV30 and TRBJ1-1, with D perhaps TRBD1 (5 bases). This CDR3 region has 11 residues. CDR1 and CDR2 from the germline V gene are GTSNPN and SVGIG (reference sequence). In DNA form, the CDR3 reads TGTGCCTGGAGTGTCGGGGGACCTCGGGACTTT. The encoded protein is CAWSVGGPRDF.

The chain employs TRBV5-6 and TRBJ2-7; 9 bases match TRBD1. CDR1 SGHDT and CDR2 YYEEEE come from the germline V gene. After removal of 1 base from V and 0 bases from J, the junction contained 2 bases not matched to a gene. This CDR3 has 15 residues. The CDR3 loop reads CASSLPGQGSYEQYF. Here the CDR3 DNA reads TGTGCCAGCAGCTTGCCGGGACAGGGCTCCTACGAGCAGTACTTC.

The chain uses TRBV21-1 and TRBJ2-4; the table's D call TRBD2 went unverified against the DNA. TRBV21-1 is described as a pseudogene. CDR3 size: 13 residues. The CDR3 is CASREGTKNIQYF. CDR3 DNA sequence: TGTGCCAGCAGGGAGGGAACCAAAAACATTCAGTACTTC.

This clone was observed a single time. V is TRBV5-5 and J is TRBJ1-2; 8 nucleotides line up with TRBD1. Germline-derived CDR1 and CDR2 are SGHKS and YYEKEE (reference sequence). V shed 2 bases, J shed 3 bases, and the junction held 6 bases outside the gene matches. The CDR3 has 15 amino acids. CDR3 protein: CASSFPGGEDYGYTF. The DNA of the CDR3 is TGTGCCAGCAGCTTTCCAGGGGGCGAAGACTATGGCTACACCTTC.

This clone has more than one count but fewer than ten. For the CDR3, the DNA is TGTGCCTGGAGCCAGGGAGGGCGTCAGCCCCAGCATTTT. Its translation is CAWSQGGRQPQHF. The J gene is TRBJ1-5, the V gene TRBV30; tentatively, D is TRBD1 (5 bases). Germline V gene sequence: CDR1 GTSNPN, CDR2 SVGIG (reference sequence). V shed 3 bases and J shed 6 bases, with 12 bases lying between them. The CDR3 spans 13 residues.

As DNA, the CDR3 is TGTGCCAGCAGCCAGTATAGCGGGGGGGCGAATGAGCAGTTCTTC. Protein: CASSQYSGGANEQFF. J is TRBJ2-1 and V is TRBV14, with 11 positions matching TRBD2. Germline CDR1 is SGHDN and CDR2 is FVKESK. The junction had 5 bases not matched to a gene; V was cut back by 3 bases and J by 7 bases. This CDR3 has 15 amino acids.

Here the CDR3 DNA reads TGCGCCAGCAGTGTTCCTCCATCGACAGAAGGGGATCAGCCCCAGCATTTT. It specifies CASSVPPSTEGDQPQHF. V usage is TRBV10-1 and J usage is TRBJ1-5; a possible D gene is TRBD1 (5 bases). There are 17 residues in the CDR3. The germline CDR1 and CDR2 sequences are WNHNN and SYGVQD (reference sequence). Between the trimmed V and J ends, which lost 4 bases and 5 bases, there was a span of 21 bases.

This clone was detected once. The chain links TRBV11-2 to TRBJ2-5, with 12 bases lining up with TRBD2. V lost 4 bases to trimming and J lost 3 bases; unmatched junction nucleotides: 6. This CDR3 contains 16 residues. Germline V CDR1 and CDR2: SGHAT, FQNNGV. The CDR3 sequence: CASSYTSGGTEETQYF. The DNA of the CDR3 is TGTGCCAGCAGCTACACTAGCGGGGGGACCGAAGAGACCCAGTACTTC.

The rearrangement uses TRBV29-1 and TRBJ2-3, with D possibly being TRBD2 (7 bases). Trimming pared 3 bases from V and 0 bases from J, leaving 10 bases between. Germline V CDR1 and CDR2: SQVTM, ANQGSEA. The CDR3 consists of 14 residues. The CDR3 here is CSVDAGASTDTQYF. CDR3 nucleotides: TGCAGCGTTGATGCGGGGGCTAGCACAGATACGCAGTATTTT.

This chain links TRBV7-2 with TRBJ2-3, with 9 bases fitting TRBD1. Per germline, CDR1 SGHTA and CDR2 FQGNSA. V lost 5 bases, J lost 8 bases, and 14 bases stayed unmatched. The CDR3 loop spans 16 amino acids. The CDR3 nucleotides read TGTGCCAGCAGCCTCCTAGGGGGGTCGGGACAGGGTACGCAGTATTTT. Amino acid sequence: CASSLLGGSGQGTQYF.

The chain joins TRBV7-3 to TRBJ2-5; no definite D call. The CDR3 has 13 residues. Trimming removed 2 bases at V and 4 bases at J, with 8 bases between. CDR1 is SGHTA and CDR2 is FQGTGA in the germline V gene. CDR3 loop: CASSLGPRETQYF. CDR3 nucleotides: TGTGCCAGCAGCTTAGGGCCCCGAGAGACCCAGTACTTC.